This T cell receptor (beta chain) was profiled in a study of beta chain features in type 1 diabetes. Markers CD45RO/CCR7/CD25/CD127/CD95/CD27 served to sort CD4+ naive, central memory, regulatory and stem cell-like memory cells. This clone was seen only a few times. As every portion of the isolated RNA was reverse transcribed, the sequencing read expressed TCRB transcripts. Sequenced by immunoSEQ multiplex PCR; TCRdb stores in-frame clones only, minus some. The data show about 140,000 clones, 10% seen once. CDR1 and CDR2 (germline): SGHRS, YFSETQ. Deletions cut 3 bases from V and 6 bases from J, with 15 bases between. CDR3 length: 15 amino acids.

This receptor was obtained from a man aged 18 to 29 in good health. The chain uses TRBV5-1 and TRBJ2-2; weak D call: TRBD1 (6 bases). Specimen: naive CD4+ T cells from blood. The CDR3 DNA follows: TGCGCCAGCAGCTGGGCCGGGACACCTTCCGGGGAGCTGTTTTTT. It is translated as CASSWAGTPSGELFF.